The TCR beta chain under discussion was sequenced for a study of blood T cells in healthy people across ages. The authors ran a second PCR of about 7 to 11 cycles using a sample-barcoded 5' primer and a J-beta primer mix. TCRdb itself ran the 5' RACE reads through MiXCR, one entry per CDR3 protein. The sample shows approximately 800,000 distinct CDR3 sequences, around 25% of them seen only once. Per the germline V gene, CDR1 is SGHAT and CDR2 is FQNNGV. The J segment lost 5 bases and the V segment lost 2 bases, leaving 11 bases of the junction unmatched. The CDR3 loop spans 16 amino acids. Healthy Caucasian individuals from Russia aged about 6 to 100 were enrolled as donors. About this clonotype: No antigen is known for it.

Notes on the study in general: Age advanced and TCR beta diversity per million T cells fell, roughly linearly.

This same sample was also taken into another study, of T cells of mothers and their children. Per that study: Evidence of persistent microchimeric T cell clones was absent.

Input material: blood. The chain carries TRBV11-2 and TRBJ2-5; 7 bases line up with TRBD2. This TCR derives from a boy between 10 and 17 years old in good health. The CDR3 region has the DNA TGTGCCAGCAGCTTACTTCCCCTACGGGGGGTGGAGACCCAGTACTTC. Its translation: CASSLLPLRGVETQYF.